One sample yielded the 2 T cell receptor beta chains listed below, sequenced in a study of untreated major depressive disorder. Repertoires were generated with immunoSEQ multiplex PCR, while TCRdb's copy carries only in-frame clones and drops some. The profile covers roughly 13,000 clones, with approximately 91% appearing a single time and around 0.83% taken by the ten largest. Overall study results and limits: TRBV05-01 (Vbeta 5.1) usage was higher in CD4+ T cells of depressed patients than controls.

These receptors' targets are unknown. The material sequenced was CD4+ T cells from PBMCs. These TCRs come from a man aged 25-40 years with major depressive disorder.

The chain is built from TRBV5-6 and TRBJ1-1; TRBD1 matches at 10 bases. The ends lost 3 bases at V and 3 bases at J; junction bases unmatched: 8. The CDR3 loop spans 16 amino acids. Germline CDR1 is SGHDT and CDR2 is YYEEEE. The DNA for the CDR3 is TGTGCCAGCAGCTCGAGGGGGACAGGGGACGACACTGAAGCTTTCTTT. This codes for CASSSRGTGDDTEAFF.

The chain links TRBV11-2 to TRBJ1-3; D call uncertain. V was pared by 0 bases and J by 0 bases, with 12 bases between. The CDR3 totals 17 residues. CDR1 is SGHAT and CDR2 is FQNNGV in the germline V gene. The CDR3 region is CASSLDLRIRSGNTIYF. CDR3 DNA: TGTGCCAGCAGCTTAGATCTAAGGATCCGCTCTGGAAACACCATATATTTT.